Given below is one T cell receptor (beta chain) in context. V lost 5 bases, J lost 9 bases, and 9 bases stayed unmatched. The CDR3 totals 14 residues. CDR1 is ENHRY and CDR2 is SYGVKD in the germline V gene. The data stem from a study of T-cell memory formation after mild COVID-19. TCRdb itself ran the 5' RACE reads through MiXCR, one entry per CDR3 protein. The table has around 420,000 distinct CDR3 sequences, approximately 24% seen once. This sequence joins TRBV10-3 and TRBJ2-1; 8 nucleotides align to TRBD2. The clonotype originates from an adult woman who had mild COVID-19 (a few samples of this study predate the infection). Cell type and time point are not known. Sequencing used PBMCs or a T cell subset sorted from them (not recorded which). CDR3: CAISPGLDIPEQFF. For the CDR3, the DNA is TGTGCCATCAGTCCGGGACTAGACATCCCTGAGCAGTTCTTC.